This T cell receptor beta chain emerged from a study of blood T cells in healthy people across ages. Alongside a J-beta primer mix, a sample-barcoded 5' primer served in a second PCR lasting about 7 to 12 cycles. Every sample gave at least 2.5 million paired-end reads containing CDR3. TCRdb passed the 5' RACE reads through MiXCR, listing each CDR3 protein once. The sample consists of 1.5 million to 2 million distinct CDR3 sequences, roughly two fifths of them appearing once. Germline V gives CDR1 SGHTA, CDR2 FQGNSA. The CDR3 totals 14 residues. The ends were cut back, 1 base at V and 9 bases at J, with 13 bases in the middle. Study results and caveats: Shifts in expanded clonotypes may have been confounded by donor CMV status, which was unknown.

For this clonotype: Its antigen is not identified.

The sample taken for sequencing was blood. The chain joins TRBV7-2 to TRBJ2-1; D remains ambiguous. The receptor's source is a human donor in good health. The CDR3 loop reads CASSLVMLSIEQFF. As DNA, the CDR3 is TGTGCCAGCAGCTTAGTTATGCTCTCAATTGAGCAGTTCTTC.